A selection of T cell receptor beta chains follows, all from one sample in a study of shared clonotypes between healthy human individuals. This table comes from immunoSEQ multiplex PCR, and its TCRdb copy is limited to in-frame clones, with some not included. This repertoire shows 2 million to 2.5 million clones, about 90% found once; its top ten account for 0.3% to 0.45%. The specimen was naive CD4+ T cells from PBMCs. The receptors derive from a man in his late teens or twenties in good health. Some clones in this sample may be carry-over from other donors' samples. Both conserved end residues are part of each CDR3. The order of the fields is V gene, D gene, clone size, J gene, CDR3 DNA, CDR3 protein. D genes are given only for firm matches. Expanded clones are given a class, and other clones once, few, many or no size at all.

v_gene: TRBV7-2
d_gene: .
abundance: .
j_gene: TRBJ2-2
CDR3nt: TGTGCCAGCAGCTACTCGGGTCTAGCGAACACCGGGGAGCTGTTTTTT
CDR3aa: CASSYSGLANTGELFF

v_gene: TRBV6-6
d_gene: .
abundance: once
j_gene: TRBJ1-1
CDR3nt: TGTGCCAGCTCTGGGGGGCGGAACACTGAAGCTTTCTTT
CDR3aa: CASSGGRNTEAFF

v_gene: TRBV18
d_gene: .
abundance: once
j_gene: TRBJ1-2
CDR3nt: TGTGCCAGCTCACCTATAAGGGACGACGGCTACACCTTC
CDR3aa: CASSPIRDDGYTF

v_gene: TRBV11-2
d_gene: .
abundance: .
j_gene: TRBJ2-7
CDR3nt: TGTGCCAGCAGCCCAGCAGCGGGCCACTCCTACGAGCAGTACTTC
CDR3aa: CASSPAAGHSYEQYF

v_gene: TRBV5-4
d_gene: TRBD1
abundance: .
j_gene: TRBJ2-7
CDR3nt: TGTGCCAGCAGCGGGGGGGACAGGGAGTACGAGCAGTACTTC
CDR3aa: CASSGGDREYEQYF

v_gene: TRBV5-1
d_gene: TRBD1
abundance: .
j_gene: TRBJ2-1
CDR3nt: TGCGCCAGCAGCTTCGGGACAGTCTACAATGAGCAGTTCTTC
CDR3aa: CASSFGTVYNEQFF

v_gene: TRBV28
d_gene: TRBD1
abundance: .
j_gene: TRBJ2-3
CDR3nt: TGTGCCAGCAGTTCCTCGGCAGGGGGCTTGACAGATACGCAGTATTTT
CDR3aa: CASSSSAGGLTDTQYF

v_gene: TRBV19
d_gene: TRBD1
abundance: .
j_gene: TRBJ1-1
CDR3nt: TGTGCCAGTAGTAAACAGGGGTTGATGGCTGAAGCTTTCTTT
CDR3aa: CASSKQGLMAEAFF

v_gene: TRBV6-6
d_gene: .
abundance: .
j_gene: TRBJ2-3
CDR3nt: TGTGCCAGCTCCCTTCCTAGGAGAGGGGATACGCAGTATTTT
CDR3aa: CASSLPRRGDTQYF

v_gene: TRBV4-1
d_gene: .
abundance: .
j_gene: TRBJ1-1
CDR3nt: TGCGCCAGCAGCGATACTACATCCGGGACACAAGCTTTCTTT
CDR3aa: CASSDTTSGTQAFF

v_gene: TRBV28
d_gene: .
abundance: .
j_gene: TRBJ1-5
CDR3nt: TGTGCCAGCAGTGTTGAACAGGGTTTAGGCAATCAGCCCCAGCATTTT
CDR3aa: CASSVEQGLGNQPQHF

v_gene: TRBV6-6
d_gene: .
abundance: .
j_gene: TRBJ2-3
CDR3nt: TGTGCCAGCAGCGAGGATTTCTACGGAGGCACAGATACGCAGTATTTT
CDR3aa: CASSEDFYGGTDTQYF

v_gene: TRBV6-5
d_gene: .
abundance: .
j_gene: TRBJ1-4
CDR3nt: TGTGCCAGCAGTTACTCGAGACTGAGAAATGAAAAACTGTTTTTT
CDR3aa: CASSYSRLRNEKLFF

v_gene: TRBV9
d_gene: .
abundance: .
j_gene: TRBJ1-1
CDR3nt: TGTGCCAGCAGCGCTCAAATAGTACAGGGGAACACTGAAGCTTTCTTT
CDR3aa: CASSAQIVQGNTEAFF

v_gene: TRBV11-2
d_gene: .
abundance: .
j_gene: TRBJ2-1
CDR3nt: TGTGCCAGCAGCTTAGATCGGGGAGATGAGCAGTTCTTC
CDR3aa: CASSLDRGDEQFF

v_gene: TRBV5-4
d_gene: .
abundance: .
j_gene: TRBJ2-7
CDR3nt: TGTGCCAGCAGCTTGTACGGAGACAGCCCCTACGAGCAGTACTTC
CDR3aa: CASSLYGDSPYEQYF

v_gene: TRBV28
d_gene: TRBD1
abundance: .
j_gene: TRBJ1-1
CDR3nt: TGTGCCAGCAGTACGGACAGGGGTGACACTGAAGCTTTCTTT
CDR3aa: CASSTDRGDTEAFF

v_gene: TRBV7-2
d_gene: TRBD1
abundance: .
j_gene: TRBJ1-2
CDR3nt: TGTGCCGGGTCCAGGGGGCCTTGGGGACAGGACCACTATGGCTACACCTTC
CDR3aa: CAGSRGPWGQDHYGYTF

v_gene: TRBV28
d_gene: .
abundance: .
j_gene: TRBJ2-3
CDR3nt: TGTGCCAGCAGTTTAGGGGGCACAGATACGCAGTATTTT
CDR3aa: CASSLGGTDTQYF

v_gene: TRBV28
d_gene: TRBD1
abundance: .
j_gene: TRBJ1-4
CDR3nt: TGTGCCAGCAGTTCGCCCCCAGGGGGACAGGCTAATGAAAAACTGTTTTTT
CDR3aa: CASSSPPGGQANEKLFF

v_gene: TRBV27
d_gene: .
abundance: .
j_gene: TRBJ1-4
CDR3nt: TGTGCCAGCAGTTTAGTGGCAGGGGATGTGGGACCAACTAATGAAAAACTGTTTTTT
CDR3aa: CASSLVAGDVGPTNEKLFF

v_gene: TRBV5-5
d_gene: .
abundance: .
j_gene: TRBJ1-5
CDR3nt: TGTGCCAGCAGCTTAACAGGGTTACATCAGCCCCAGCATTTT
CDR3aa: CASSLTGLHQPQHF

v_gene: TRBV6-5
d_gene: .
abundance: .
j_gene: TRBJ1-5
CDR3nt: TGTGCCAGCAGTTACTCGAGCGGGTTCGACAATCAGCCCCAGCATTTT
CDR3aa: CASSYSSGFDNQPQHF

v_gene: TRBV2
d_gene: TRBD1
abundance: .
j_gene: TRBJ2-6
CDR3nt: TGTGCCAGCAGTATACAGGGGGCGGGGGACGTCCTGACTTTC
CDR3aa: CASSIQGAGDVLTF

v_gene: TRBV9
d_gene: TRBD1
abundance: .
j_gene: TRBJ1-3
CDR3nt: TGTGCCAGCAGCGTCTCGACAGGGGGGAAGGACACCATATATTTT
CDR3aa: CASSVSTGGKDTIYF

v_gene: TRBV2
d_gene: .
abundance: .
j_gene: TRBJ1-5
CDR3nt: TGTGCCAGCAGTGAGGCGGTTGAGCATCAGCCCCAGCATTTT
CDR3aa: CASSEAVEHQPQHF